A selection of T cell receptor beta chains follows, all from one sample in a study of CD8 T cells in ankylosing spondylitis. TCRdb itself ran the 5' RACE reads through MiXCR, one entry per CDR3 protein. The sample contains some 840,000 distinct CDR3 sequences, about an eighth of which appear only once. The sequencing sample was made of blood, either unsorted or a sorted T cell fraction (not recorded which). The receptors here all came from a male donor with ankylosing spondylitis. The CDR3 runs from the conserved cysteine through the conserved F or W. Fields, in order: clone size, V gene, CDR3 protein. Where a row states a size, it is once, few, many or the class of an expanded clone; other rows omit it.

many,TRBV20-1,CSATRPLYGYTF
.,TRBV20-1,CSASGLQREQYF
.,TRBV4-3,CASRWNPSGEQFF
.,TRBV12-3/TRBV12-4,CASSLDPWGGETQYF
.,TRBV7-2,CASSSPDRGAYEQYF
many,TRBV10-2,CASRGGGTGFAFF
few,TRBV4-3,CASSLEGTTDTQYF
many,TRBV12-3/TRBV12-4,CASSFRLATNEKLFF
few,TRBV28,CASSLPPTGSGYTF
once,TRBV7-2,CASSLLAISYEQYF
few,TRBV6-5,CASSYSTGDGETQYF
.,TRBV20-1,CSATRQGLNEKLFF
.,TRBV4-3,CASSQESSGGVSEQFF
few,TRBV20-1,CSASPGLPGAPLHF
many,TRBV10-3,CAISVPTGGEETQYF
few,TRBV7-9,CASSQGGLSSPYF